This T cell receptor beta chain was identified during a study of blood T cell repertoires in COVID-19. The assay was immunoSEQ multiplex PCR, and TCRdb's table has in-frame clones only and misses some. Of about 76,000 clones in the sample, 90% are singletons; the top ten hold over 1.2%. This clone appeared a few times. Germline values: CDR1 ENHRY, CDR2 SYGVKD. CDR3 length: 14 amino acids. The V gene lost 3 bases and the J gene lost 0 bases, with 8 bases spanning the gap. Sequences were obtained from peripheral blood. The source of this sequence is a man aged 45-65 years with acute or convalescent COVID-19. The rearrangement uses TRBV10-3 and TRBJ2-5; D uncertain. CDR3 in DNA: TGTGCCATCAGTGACCCGACATACCAAGAGACCCAGTACTTC. This sequence encodes CAISDPTYQETQYF.